These T cell receptor beta chains were read from a single sample in a study of T cells after yellow fever vaccination. Each CDR3 protein is one row after TCRdb ran MiXCR on the 5' RACE reads. The sample has around 140,000 distinct CDR3 sequences; 7.7% are singletons. The sample consisted of CD4+ T cells sorted from PBMCs, taken 5 days after the yellow fever booster vaccination. These receptors were obtained from a man aged 25-45 years who received the YFV17D yellow fever vaccine. Both conserved end residues are part of each CDR3. Fields, in order: D gene, J gene, clone size, V gene, CDR3 length, CDR3 DNA, CDR3 protein. The D gene is left open where the match is weak. Size tells how often a clone was seen (once, few, many) or the class of an expanded clone, and some rows leave it out.

d_gene: NA
j_gene: TRBJ2-1
abundance: many
v_gene: TRBV12-3/TRBV12-4
len: 14
CDR3nt: TGTGCCAGCAGTTTAACGGTCCGGAGAAATGAGCAGTTCTTC
CDR3aa: CASSLTVRRNEQFF

d_gene: NA
j_gene: TRBJ1-5
abundance: many
v_gene: TRBV7-8
len: 15
CDR3nt: TGTGCCAGCAGCTTATTTTTGAGGGTGAATCAGCCCCAGCATTTT
CDR3aa: CASSLFLRVNQPQHF

d_gene: NA
j_gene: TRBJ2-3
abundance: many
v_gene: TRBV29-1
len: 14
CDR3nt: TGCAGCGCCCCGGGGGCTGGGACCACAGATACGCAGTATTTT
CDR3aa: CSAPGAGTTDTQYF

d_gene: NA
j_gene: TRBJ2-1
abundance: many
v_gene: TRBV6-5
len: 13
CDR3nt: TGTGCCAGCAGGGGATACAGGACTCATGAGCAGTTCTTC
CDR3aa: CASRGYRTHEQFF

d_gene: TRBD2
j_gene: TRBJ2-3
abundance: many
v_gene: TRBV6-2/TRBV6-3
len: 14
CDR3nt: TGTGCCAGCAGGCAGACTAGCGGGAGTGATGCGCAGTATTTT
CDR3aa: CASRQTSGSDAQYF

d_gene: TRBD2
j_gene: TRBJ2-7
abundance: many
v_gene: TRBV20-1
len: 19
CDR3nt: TGCAGTGCTAGTAGCTCCCCTGGCAGACTAGCGGGAGGAACCTACGAGCAGTACTTC
CDR3aa: CSASSSPGRLAGGTYEQYF

d_gene: NA
j_gene: TRBJ2-7
abundance: many
v_gene: TRBV18
len: 18
CDR3nt: TGTGCCAGCTCACCACCGACGAGCGGTAAAAGAGAAATCTACGAGCAGTACTTC
CDR3aa: CASSPPTSGKREIYEQYF

d_gene: TRBD2
j_gene: TRBJ2-1
abundance: few
v_gene: TRBV5-1
len: 16
CDR3nt: TGCGCCAGCAGCAGGAGACTAGCGGGATCCTACAATGAGCAGTTCTTC
CDR3aa: CASSRRLAGSYNEQFF

d_gene: TRBD2
j_gene: TRBJ2-3
abundance: many
v_gene: TRBV6-5
len: 14
CDR3nt: TGTGCCAGCAGTTACAGAGGGAGCGGGAATGCGCAGTATTTT
CDR3aa: CASSYRGSGNAQYF

d_gene: NA
j_gene: TRBJ1-5
abundance: many
v_gene: TRBV12-3/TRBV12-4
len: 13
CDR3nt: TGTGCCAGCACGAATCCTCCCCAACAGCCCCAGCATTTT
CDR3aa: CASTNPPQQPQHF

d_gene: NA
j_gene: TRBJ2-7
abundance: many
v_gene: TRBV11-3
len: 14
CDR3nt: TGTGCCAGCAGCTTAGACGGGGACTCCTACGAGCAGTACTTC
CDR3aa: CASSLDGDSYEQYF

d_gene: TRBD1
j_gene: TRBJ2-1
abundance: few
v_gene: TRBV18
len: 15
CDR3nt: TGTGCCAGCTCATCTTTAGACAGGGGTTACAATGAGCAGTTCTTC
CDR3aa: CASSSLDRGYNEQFF

d_gene: NA
j_gene: TRBJ2-7
abundance: many
v_gene: TRBV7-2
len: 15
CDR3nt: TGTGCCAGCAGCTTCTTCCGGGACAATTACTACGAGCAGTACTTC
CDR3aa: CASSFFRDNYYEQYF

d_gene: NA
j_gene: TRBJ2-7
abundance: many
v_gene: TRBV15
len: 13
CDR3nt: TGTGCCACCAGCAAGCCAGGAGACTACGAGCAGTACTTC
CDR3aa: CATSKPGDYEQYF

d_gene: NA
j_gene: TRBJ2-3
abundance: many
v_gene: TRBV28
len: 13
CDR3nt: TGTGCCAGCAGTTTAAGGAGCACAGATACGCAGTATTTT
CDR3aa: CASSLRSTDTQYF

d_gene: NA
j_gene: TRBJ1-2
abundance: many
v_gene: TRBV7-2
len: 15
CDR3nt: TGTGCCAGCAGCTTAGTTCTGGTTGGAGACTATGGCTACACCTTC
CDR3aa: CASSLVLVGDYGYTF

d_gene: NA
j_gene: TRBJ2-7
abundance: many
v_gene: TRBV20-1
len: 13
CDR3nt: TGCAGTGCTAGCAGGGACTTTATAGGGGAGCAGTACTTC
CDR3aa: CSASRDFIGEQYF

d_gene: NA
j_gene: TRBJ2-7
abundance: many
v_gene: TRBV27
len: 15
CDR3nt: TGTGCCAGCAGTGATGGAACCCCGAGCGAGGACGAGCAGTACTTC
CDR3aa: CASSDGTPSEDEQYF

d_gene: TRBD2
j_gene: TRBJ2-5
abundance: many
v_gene: TRBV11-2
len: 14
CDR3nt: TGTGCCAGCAGCTTAGGACTAGCGGGACAGGCCCAGTACTTC
CDR3aa: CASSLGLAGQAQYF

d_gene: NA
j_gene: TRBJ2-6
abundance: NA
v_gene: TRBV7-8
len: 18
CDR3nt: TGTGCCAGCAGCCACGACGGGACACCGGACTCTGGGGCCAACGTCCTGACTTTC
CDR3aa: CASSHDGTPDSGANVLTF

d_gene: NA
j_gene: TRBJ2-1
abundance: many
v_gene: TRBV5-1
len: 15
CDR3nt: TGCGCCAGCAGCTTGGATGGAGGCTCCTACAATGAGCAGTTCTTC
CDR3aa: CASSLDGGSYNEQFF

d_gene: TRBD1
j_gene: TRBJ2-1
abundance: many
v_gene: TRBV6-5
len: 14
CDR3nt: TGTGCCAGCAGGCCCGGGACAGGGGGGAATGAGCAGTTCTTC
CDR3aa: CASRPGTGGNEQFF

d_gene: NA
j_gene: TRBJ1-2
abundance: NA
v_gene: TRBV18
len: 15
CDR3nt: TGTGCCAGCTCACCACCGGACAGCTACCTCTATGGCTACACCTTC
CDR3aa: CASSPPDSYLYGYTF

d_gene: TRBD1
j_gene: TRBJ2-3
abundance: once
v_gene: TRBV30
len: 14
CDR3nt: TGTGCCTGGAGTTTCAGGACAGGTGGAAGTACGCAGTATTTT
CDR3aa: CAWSFRTGGSTQYF

d_gene: TRBD1
j_gene: TRBJ2-7
abundance: many
v_gene: TRBV12-3/TRBV12-4
len: 15
CDR3nt: TGTGCCAGCAGTCGGCCGCGACAGGGGGCTGGGGAGCAGTACTTC
CDR3aa: CASSRPRQGAGEQYF

d_gene: NA
j_gene: TRBJ2-1
abundance: many
v_gene: TRBV5-1
len: 14
CDR3nt: TGCGCCAGCAGCTTGGAGGGGGGGAGAAATGAGCAGTTCTTC
CDR3aa: CASSLEGGRNEQFF

d_gene: NA
j_gene: TRBJ2-1
abundance: few
v_gene: TRBV10-1
len: 13
CDR3nt: TGCGCCAGCGGAGCCCGGGGCGGGAATGAGCAGTTCTTC
CDR3aa: CASGARGGNEQFF

d_gene: TRBD1
j_gene: TRBJ1-1
abundance: many
v_gene: TRBV20-1
len: 15
CDR3nt: TGCAGTGCTAGAGACTCGGCAGGGGGCGGGAGTGAAGCTTTCTTT
CDR3aa: CSARDSAGGGSEAFF

d_gene: NA
j_gene: TRBJ2-1
abundance: many
v_gene: TRBV6-6
len: 13
CDR3nt: TGTGCCAGCAGTCCCCGGGGGGCGGGTGAGCAGTTCTTC
CDR3aa: CASSPRGAGEQFF

d_gene: NA
j_gene: TRBJ2-7
abundance: many
v_gene: TRBV20-1
len: 12
CDR3nt: TGCAGTCCTAGGAAGGGATCCTACGAGCAGTACTTC
CDR3aa: CSPRKGSYEQYF

d_gene: NA
j_gene: TRBJ2-2
abundance: many
v_gene: TRBV4-3
len: 17
CDR3nt: TGCGCCAGCACCTACGGGGCGGAGGGGGCGAACACCGGGGAGCTGTTTTTT
CDR3aa: CASTYGAEGANTGELFF

d_gene: NA
j_gene: TRBJ1-1
abundance: many
v_gene: TRBV20-1
len: 12
CDR3nt: TGCAGTGCTCAGACAGTGAACACTGAAGCTTTCTTT
CDR3aa: CSAQTVNTEAFF

d_gene: TRBD1
j_gene: TRBJ1-1
abundance: many
v_gene: TRBV18
len: 13
CDR3nt: TGTGCCAGCTCACGTGACAGGGGTAATGAAGCTTTCTTT
CDR3aa: CASSRDRGNEAFF

d_gene: NA
j_gene: TRBJ2-3
abundance: many
v_gene: TRBV5-1
len: 12
CDR3nt: TGCGCCAGCAGGTTTGAGACAGATACGCAGTATTTT
CDR3aa: CASRFETDTQYF

d_gene: TRBD1
j_gene: TRBJ2-7
abundance: many
v_gene: TRBV7-2
len: 17
CDR3nt: TGTGCCAGCAGCTTAGCGAGAGGGGGCCAGAGCTCCTACGAGCAGTACTTC
CDR3aa: CASSLARGGQSSYEQYF

d_gene: NA
j_gene: TRBJ2-5
abundance: many
v_gene: TRBV12-3/TRBV12-4
len: 14
CDR3nt: TGTGCCAGCAGTCTAGTGGGGAAATGGGAGACCCAGTACTTC
CDR3aa: CASSLVGKWETQYF

d_gene: TRBD1
j_gene: TRBJ2-2
abundance: many
v_gene: TRBV28
len: 17
CDR3nt: TGTGCCAGCAACCCGGGACAGGGAAAAATCCTGGCCGGGGAGCTGTTTTTT
CDR3aa: CASNPGQGKILAGELFF

d_gene: NA
j_gene: TRBJ2-1
abundance: many
v_gene: TRBV14
len: 14
CDR3nt: TGTGCCAGCAGCCTCTCCGGGACACAGAATGAGCAGTTCTTC
CDR3aa: CASSLSGTQNEQFF

d_gene: NA
j_gene: TRBJ2-5
abundance: many
v_gene: TRBV7-9
len: 12
CDR3nt: TGTGCCAGCAGCTATAGTCAAGAGACCCAGTACTTC
CDR3aa: CASSYSQETQYF

d_gene: NA
j_gene: TRBJ1-1
abundance: many
v_gene: TRBV27
len: 11
CDR3nt: TGTGCCAGCCGGAAGAACACTGAAGCTTTCTTT
CDR3aa: CASRKNTEAFF

d_gene: TRBD1
j_gene: TRBJ1-1
abundance: many
v_gene: TRBV5-4
len: 15
CDR3nt: TGTGCCAGCAGCCCCAAACAGGGGATGAACACTGAAGCTTTCTTT
CDR3aa: CASSPKQGMNTEAFF

d_gene: TRBD2
j_gene: TRBJ2-1
abundance: many
v_gene: TRBV29-1
len: 15
CDR3nt: TGCAGCGTTGAAGCGGGACTAGCGGGATACAATGAGCAGTTCTTC
CDR3aa: CSVEAGLAGYNEQFF

d_gene: TRBD2
j_gene: TRBJ2-7
abundance: many
v_gene: TRBV15
len: 16
CDR3nt: TGTGCCACCAGCAGAGATCCGGGACTAAAAGTCTACGAGCAGTACTTC
CDR3aa: CATSRDPGLKVYEQYF

d_gene: NA
j_gene: TRBJ2-2
abundance: many
v_gene: TRBV7-2
len: 14
CDR3nt: TGTGCCAGCAGCTTTGGACCCTCGGGCCGGGAGCTGTTTTTT
CDR3aa: CASSFGPSGRELFF

d_gene: TRBD2
j_gene: TRBJ2-7
abundance: few
v_gene: TRBV19
len: 15
CDR3nt: TGTGCCAGTAGTCAATCACGGGAGGGCCGCTACGAGCAGTACTTC
CDR3aa: CASSQSREGRYEQYF

d_gene: NA
j_gene: TRBJ1-2
abundance: few
v_gene: TRBV7-2
len: 14
CDR3nt: TGTGCCAGCAGCCTGACCGGGGGGGACTATGGCTACACCTTC
CDR3aa: CASSLTGGDYGYTF